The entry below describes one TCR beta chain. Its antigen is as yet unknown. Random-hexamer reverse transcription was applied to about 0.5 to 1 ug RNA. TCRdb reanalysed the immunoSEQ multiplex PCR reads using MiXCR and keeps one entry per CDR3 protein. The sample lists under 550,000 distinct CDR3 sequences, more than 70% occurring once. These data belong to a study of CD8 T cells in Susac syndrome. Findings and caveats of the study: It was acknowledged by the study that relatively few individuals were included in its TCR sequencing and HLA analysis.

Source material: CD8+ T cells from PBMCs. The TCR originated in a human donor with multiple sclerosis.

The CDR3 region has the DNA TGCGCCAGCAGCGGGACCGAGAACTATGGCTACACCTTC. It codes for CASSGTENYGYTF. The V and J genes are TRBV5-1 and TRBJ1-2; D is possibly TRBD1 (5 bases). Germline CDR1 reads SGHRS; CDR2 reads YFSETQ. CDR3 length equals 13 residues. The V end lost 4 bases, the J end lost 2 bases, and 9 bases lay between the germline ends.